This is a list of T cell receptor beta chains from one sample in a study of early stage breast cancer tumors. TCRdb's copy holds only in-frame clones and misses some; the assay was immunoSEQ multiplex PCR. The sample includes 25,000 to 35,000 clones, roughly 77% seen only once; the top ten take 4% to 5%. Sequenced sample: blood. The receptors come from a person in their forties with breast cancer. CDR3s include the opening cysteine and the closing phenylalanine or tryptophan. The D gene is left open where the match is weak. Clone size is given for some rows only: seen once, a few or many times, or a class if the clone is expanded.

v_gene	d_gene	abundance	j_gene	CDR3nt	CDR3aa
TRBV4-1	NA	NA	TRBJ2-2	TGCGCCAGCAGACAAGTTTGGGAGAACACCGGGGAGCTGTTTTTT	CASRQVWENTGELFF
TRBV28	TRBD1	NA	TRBJ1-2	TGTGCCAGCAGTTTGGGACAGGGGCCCTATGGCTACACCTTC	CASSLGQGPYGYTF
TRBV19	TRBD1	NA	TRBJ1-2	TGTGCCAGTAGTTACGACAGGGGAGCCTCTTATGGCTACACCTTC	CASSYDRGASYGYTF
TRBV6-1	NA	NA	TRBJ2-7	TGTGCCAGCACGCCTACGTACCGGGTCTACGAGCAGTACTTC	CASTPTYRVYEQYF
TRBV27	NA	once	TRBJ1-2	TGTGCCAGCAGTTTATCCAGGGTGGCGGATTATGGCTACACCTTC	CASSLSRVADYGYTF
TRBV5-1	TRBD1	NA	TRBJ1-4	TGCGCCAGCAGCCTAGGGACAGAAGAAGAAAAACTGTTTTTT	CASSLGTEEEKLFF
TRBV14	NA	NA	TRBJ2-3	TGTGCCAGTTCCCGACAGTCCCACGATACGCAGTATTTT	CASSRQSHDTQYF
TRBV7-6	NA	once	TRBJ1-1	TGTGCCAGCAGCTTAGCCAATACGAACACTGAAGCTTTCTTT	CASSLANTNTEAFF
TRBV2	TRBD2	NA	TRBJ2-2	TGTGCCAGCAGTGAAATAGGGCTAGCGGGACAAAACACCGGGGAGCTGTTTTTT	CASSEIGLAGQNTGELFF
TRBV28	TRBD1	NA	TRBJ2-5	TGTGCCAGCAGTTTACTAGGGGGACGGGACAGGGGAGAAGAGACCCAGTACTTC	CASSLLGGRDRGEETQYF
TRBV12-2	NA	few	TRBJ2-7	TGTGCAAGTCGCTTTAAGGACAGGGCCGACGAGCAGTACTTC	CASRFKDRADEQYF
TRBV28	TRBD2	once	TRBJ2-3	TGTGCCAGCAGTACCGCTCTTGAAGCGGGAGGGGGAACCACAGATACGCAGTATTTT	CASSTALEAGGGTTDTQYF
TRBV4-2	TRBD1	once	TRBJ1-1	TGTGCCAGCAGCCAAGAGTTGTTGGTGGGGACAGGGGCGAACACTGAAGCTTTCTTT	CASSQELLVGTGANTEAFF
TRBV5-6	TRBD1	few	TRBJ1-2	TGTGCCAGCAGCCCATTCGGGACAGACCATACTAACTATGGCTACACCTTC	CASSPFGTDHTNYGYTF
TRBV7-8	TRBD1	NA	TRBJ2-1	TGTGCCAGCAGCCGGGACAGTTATCGGGGTGAGCAGTTCTTC	CASSRDSYRGEQFF
TRBV12-5	TRBD2	NA	TRBJ2-3	TGTGCTAGTGGTTTAGTAATGTGGACTAGCGGAAACACAGATACGCAGTATTTT	CASGLVMWTSGNTDTQYF
TRBV28	NA	NA	TRBJ2-5	TGTGCCAGCCAAGGAATGGCACAAGAGACCCAGTACTTC	CASQGMAQETQYF
TRBV7-3	NA	NA	TRBJ2-3	TGTGCCAGCAGCGCGTCAGGTGCAGATACGCAGTATTTT	CASSASGADTQYF
TRBV6-5	NA	NA	TRBJ2-7	TGTGCCAGCAGTTACTCGTACTCCTACGAGCAGTACTTC	CASSYSYSYEQYF
TRBV6-1	NA	NA	TRBJ1-1	TGTGCCACAGCACGGGGAATGTACACTGAAGCTTTCTTT	CATARGMYTEAFF
TRBV4-2	TRBD2	few	TRBJ2-7	TGTGCCAGCAGCCCAAAAACTAGCGGGAAGACCTACGAGCAGTACTTC	CASSPKTSGKTYEQYF
TRBV18	TRBD1	few	TRBJ1-2	TGTGCCAGCTCATCGGGACAGGTTGGAACCTATGGCTACACCTTC	CASSSGQVGTYGYTF
TRBV5-6	NA	NA	TRBJ2-5	TGTGCCAGCAGCCTCAGCCTTGGGGGAGAAGAGACCCAGTACTTC	CASSLSLGGEETQYF
TRBV20-1	NA	NA	TRBJ2-7	TGCAGTGCTAGAAAGCGGATCGAGCAGTACTTC	CSARKRIEQYF
TRBV7-7	NA	NA	TRBJ2-3	TGTGCCAGCAGCTTTAACGGACTAGATACGCAGTATTTT	CASSFNGLDTQYF
TRBV6-6	NA	NA	TRBJ2-5	TGTGCCAGCAGTTACCGTCAGGGGGGTGAGACCCAGTACTTC	CASSYRQGGETQYF
TRBV5-1	NA	NA	TRBJ1-1	TGCGCCAGCACCCCGAGGGGGGTCAGCTACACTGAAGCTTTCTTT	CASTPRGVSYTEAFF
TRBV19	NA	once	TRBJ2-7	TGTGCCAGTAGTCCTAGGACGGTTTCCTACGAGCAGTACTTC	CASSPRTVSYEQYF
TRBV7-6	TRBD2	few	TRBJ2-7	TGTGCCAGCAGCCGGGGGGGTGTTTACGAGCAGTACTTC	CASSRGGVYEQYF
TRBV19	NA	NA	TRBJ1-1	TGTGCCAGTAGTATAGGCCAGCACCGCCGTCGCAACACTGAAGCTTTCTTT	CASSIGQHRRRNTEAFF